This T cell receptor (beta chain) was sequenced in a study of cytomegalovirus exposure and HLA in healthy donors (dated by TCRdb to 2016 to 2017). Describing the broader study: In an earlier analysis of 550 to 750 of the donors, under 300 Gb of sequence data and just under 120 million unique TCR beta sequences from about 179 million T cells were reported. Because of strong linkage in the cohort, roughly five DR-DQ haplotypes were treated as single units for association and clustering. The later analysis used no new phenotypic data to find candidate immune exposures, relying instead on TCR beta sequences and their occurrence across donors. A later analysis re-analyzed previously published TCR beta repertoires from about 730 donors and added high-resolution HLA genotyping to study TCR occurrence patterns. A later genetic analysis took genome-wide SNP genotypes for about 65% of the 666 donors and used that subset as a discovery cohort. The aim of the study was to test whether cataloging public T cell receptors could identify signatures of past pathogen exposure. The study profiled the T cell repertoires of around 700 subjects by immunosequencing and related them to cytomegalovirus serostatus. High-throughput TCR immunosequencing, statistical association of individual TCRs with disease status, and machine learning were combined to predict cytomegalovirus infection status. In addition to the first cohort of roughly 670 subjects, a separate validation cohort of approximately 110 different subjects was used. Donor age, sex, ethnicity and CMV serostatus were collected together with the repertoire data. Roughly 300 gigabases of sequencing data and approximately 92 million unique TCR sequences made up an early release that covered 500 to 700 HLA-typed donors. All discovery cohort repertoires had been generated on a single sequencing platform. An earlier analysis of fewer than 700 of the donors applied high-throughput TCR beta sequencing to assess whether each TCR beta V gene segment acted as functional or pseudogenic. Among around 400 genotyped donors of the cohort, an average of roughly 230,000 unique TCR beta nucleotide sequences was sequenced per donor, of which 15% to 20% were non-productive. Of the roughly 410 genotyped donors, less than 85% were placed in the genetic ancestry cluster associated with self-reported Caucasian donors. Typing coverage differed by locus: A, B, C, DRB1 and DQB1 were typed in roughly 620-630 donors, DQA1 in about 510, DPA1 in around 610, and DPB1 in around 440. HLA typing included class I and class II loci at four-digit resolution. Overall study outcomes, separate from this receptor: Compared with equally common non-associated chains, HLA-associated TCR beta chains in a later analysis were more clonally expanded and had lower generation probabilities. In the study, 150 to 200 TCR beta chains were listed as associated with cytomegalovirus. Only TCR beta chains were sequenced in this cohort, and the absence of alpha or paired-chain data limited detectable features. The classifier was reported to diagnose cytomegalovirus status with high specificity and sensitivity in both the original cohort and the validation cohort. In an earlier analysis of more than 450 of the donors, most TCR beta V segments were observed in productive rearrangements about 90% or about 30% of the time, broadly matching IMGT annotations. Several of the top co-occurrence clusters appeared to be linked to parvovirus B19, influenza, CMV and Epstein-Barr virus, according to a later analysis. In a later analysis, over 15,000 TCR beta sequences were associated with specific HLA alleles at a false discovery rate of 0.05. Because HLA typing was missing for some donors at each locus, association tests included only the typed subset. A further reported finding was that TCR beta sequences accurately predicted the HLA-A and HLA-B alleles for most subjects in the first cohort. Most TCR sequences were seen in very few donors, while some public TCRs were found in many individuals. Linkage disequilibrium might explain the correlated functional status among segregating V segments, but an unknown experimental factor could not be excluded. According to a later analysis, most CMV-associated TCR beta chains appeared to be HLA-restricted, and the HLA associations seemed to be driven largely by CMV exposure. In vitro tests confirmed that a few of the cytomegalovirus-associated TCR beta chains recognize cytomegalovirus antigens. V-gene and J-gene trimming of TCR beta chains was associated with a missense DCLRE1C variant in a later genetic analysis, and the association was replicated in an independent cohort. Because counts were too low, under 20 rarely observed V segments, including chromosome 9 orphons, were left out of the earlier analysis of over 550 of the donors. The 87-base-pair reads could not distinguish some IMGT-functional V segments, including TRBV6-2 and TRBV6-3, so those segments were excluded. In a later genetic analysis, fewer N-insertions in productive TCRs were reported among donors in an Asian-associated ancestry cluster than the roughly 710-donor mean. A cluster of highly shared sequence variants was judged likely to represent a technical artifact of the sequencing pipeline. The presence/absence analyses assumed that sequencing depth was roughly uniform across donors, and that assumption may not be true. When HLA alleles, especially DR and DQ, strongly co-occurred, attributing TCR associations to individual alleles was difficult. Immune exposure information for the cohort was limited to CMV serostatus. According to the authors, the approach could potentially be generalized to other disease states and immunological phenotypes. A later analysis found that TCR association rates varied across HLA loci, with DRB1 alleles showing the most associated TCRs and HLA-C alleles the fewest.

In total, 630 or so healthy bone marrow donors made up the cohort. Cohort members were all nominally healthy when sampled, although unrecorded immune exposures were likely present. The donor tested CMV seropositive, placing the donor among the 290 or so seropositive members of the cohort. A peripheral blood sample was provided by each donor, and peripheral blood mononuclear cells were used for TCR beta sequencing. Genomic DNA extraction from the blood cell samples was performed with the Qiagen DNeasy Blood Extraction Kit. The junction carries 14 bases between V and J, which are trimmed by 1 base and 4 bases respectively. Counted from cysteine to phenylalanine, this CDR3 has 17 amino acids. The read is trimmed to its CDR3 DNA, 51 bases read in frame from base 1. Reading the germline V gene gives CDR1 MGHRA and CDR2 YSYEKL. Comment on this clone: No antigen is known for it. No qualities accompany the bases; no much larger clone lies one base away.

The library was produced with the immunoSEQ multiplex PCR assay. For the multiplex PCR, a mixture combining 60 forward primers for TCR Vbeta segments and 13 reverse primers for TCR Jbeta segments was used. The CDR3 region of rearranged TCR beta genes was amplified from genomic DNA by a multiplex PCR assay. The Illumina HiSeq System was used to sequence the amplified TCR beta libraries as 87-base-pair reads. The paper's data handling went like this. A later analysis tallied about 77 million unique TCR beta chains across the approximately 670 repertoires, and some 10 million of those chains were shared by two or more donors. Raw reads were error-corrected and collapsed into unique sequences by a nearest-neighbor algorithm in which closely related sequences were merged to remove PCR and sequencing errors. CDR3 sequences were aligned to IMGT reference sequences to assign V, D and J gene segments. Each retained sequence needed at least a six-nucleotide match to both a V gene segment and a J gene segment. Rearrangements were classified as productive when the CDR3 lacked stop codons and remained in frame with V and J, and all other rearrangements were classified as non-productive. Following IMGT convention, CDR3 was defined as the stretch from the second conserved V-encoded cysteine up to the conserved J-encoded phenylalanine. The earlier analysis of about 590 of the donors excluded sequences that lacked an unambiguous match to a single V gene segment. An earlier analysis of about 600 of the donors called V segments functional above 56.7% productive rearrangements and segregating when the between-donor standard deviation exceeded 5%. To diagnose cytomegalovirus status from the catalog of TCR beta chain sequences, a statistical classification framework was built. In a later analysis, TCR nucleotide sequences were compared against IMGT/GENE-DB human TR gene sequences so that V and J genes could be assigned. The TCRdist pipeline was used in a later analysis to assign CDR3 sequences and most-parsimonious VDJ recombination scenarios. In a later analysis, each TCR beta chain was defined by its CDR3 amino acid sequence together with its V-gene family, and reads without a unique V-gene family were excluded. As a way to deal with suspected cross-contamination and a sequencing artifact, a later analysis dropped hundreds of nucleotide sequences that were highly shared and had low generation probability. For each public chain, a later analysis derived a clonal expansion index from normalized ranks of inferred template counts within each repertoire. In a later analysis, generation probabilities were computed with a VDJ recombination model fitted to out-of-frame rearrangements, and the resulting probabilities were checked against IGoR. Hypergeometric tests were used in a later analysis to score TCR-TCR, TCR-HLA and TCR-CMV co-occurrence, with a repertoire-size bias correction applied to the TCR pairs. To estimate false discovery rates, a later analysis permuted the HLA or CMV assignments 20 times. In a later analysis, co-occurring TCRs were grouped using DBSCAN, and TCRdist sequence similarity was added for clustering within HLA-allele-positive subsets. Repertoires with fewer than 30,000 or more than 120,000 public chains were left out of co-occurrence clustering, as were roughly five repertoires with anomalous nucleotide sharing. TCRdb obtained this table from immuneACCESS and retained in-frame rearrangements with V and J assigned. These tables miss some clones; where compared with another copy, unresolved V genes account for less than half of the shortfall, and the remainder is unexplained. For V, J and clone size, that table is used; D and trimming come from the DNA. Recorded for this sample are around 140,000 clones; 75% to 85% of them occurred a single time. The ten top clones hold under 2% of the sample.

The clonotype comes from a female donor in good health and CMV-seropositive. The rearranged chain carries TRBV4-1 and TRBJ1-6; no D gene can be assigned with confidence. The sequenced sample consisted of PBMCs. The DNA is TGCGCCAGCAGCCAAGGAGCGGCCAGAAGTTATAATTCACCCCTCCACTTT. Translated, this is CASSQGAARSYNSPLHF.